A single sample is the source of the 28 T cell receptor beta chains below, sequenced in a study of control samples from healthy donors and cancer patients. Assay used: immunoSEQ multiplex PCR; TCRdb lists only in-frame clones, some missing. This table has fewer than 200,000 clones, roughly 95% appearing once. The source material was blood. These receptors came from a woman aged 60-70 years in good health.

The chain carries TRBV7-6 and TRBJ1-3; D perhaps matches TRBD1 (5 bases). Germline values: CDR1 SGHVS, CDR2 FNYEAQ. V lost 2 bases to trimming and J lost 0 bases, with 11 bases between them. CDR3 length equals 16 residues. Written as DNA, the CDR3 is TGTGCCAGCAGCTTATTCAGGGCCGACTCTGGAAACACCATATATTTT. Protein sequence: CASSLFRADSGNTIYF.

The chain links TRBV19 to TRBJ2-3; D is unclear. Germline V gene lookup returns CDR1 LNHDA and CDR2 SQIVND (reference sequence). This CDR3 comprises 13 residues. V gave up 5 bases and J gave up 7 bases, with 13 bases separating them. The CDR3 here is CASSAQLRNTQYF. Here the CDR3 DNA reads TGTGCCAGTAGTGCCCAGCTACGAAATACGCAGTATTTT.

The chain recombines TRBV18 with TRBJ1-2, with D unclear. V was trimmed by 2 bases and J by 5 bases, leaving 18 bases between them. The CDR3 has 16 amino acids. Germline V CDR1 and CDR2: KGHSH, LQKENI. In nucleotides, the CDR3 is TGTGCCAGCTCACCAGTCCCAGAAATAAAGAAATATGGCTACACCTTC. Translated: CASSPVPEIKKYGYTF.

This chain joins TRBV30 and TRBJ2-3; no reliable D call. The germline V gene encodes CDR1 GTSNPN and CDR2 SVGIG (reference sequence). The CDR3 has 12 amino acids. The V and J ends lost 8 bases and 0 bases respectively, with 9 bases between them. CDR3 sequence: CAGRGSTDTQYF. Written as DNA, the CDR3 is TGTGCCGGACGAGGAAGCACAGATACGCAGTATTTT. The full variable domain, completed using reference TRBV30 and TRBJ2-3, is SQTIHQWPATLVQPVGSPLSLECTVEGTSNPNLYWYRQAAGRGLQLLFYSVGIGQISSEVPQNLSASRPQDRQFILSSKKLLLSDSGFYLCAGRGSTDTQYFGPGTRLTVL.

The chain carries TRBV27 and TRBJ1-1, with 7 bases that match TRBD1. The trim removed 6 bases at V and 7 bases at J, leaving 5 bases unmatched. The CDR3 totals 12 residues. Germline CDR1 is MNHEY and CDR2 is SMNVEV (reference sequence). CDR3 bases: TGTGCCAGCAGGCGACAGGGTGTTGAAGCTTTCTTT. This sequence encodes CASRRQGVEAFF.

The chain has TRBV9 and TRBJ1-2; D is unclear. V was shortened by 0 bases and J by 0 bases, with 9 bases between the two germline ends. In germline, CDR1 is SGDLS, CDR2 YYNGEE. This CDR3 comprises 15 residues. CDR3 nucleotides: TGTGCCAGCAGCGTAGCTCCGAAGTCTAACTATGGCTACACCTTC. Protein: CASSVAPKSNYGYTF.

To note about this clone: Other DNA variants within this sample encode the same CDR3. V and J are TRBV24-1 and TRBJ2-3, with D uncertain. Germline assignment: CDR1 KGHDR and CDR2 SFDVKD. The V gene lost 4 bases and the J gene lost 0 bases, with 4 bases spanning the gap. CDR3 size: 13 residues. This chain's CDR3 is CATSDSSTDTQYF. The CDR3 nucleotides are TGTGCCACCAGTGACAGTAGCACAGATACGCAGTATTTT.

The V gene is TRBV5-1, the J gene TRBJ2-1; 10 nucleotides align to TRBD2. Germline CDR1 SGHRS, CDR2 YFSETQ. This CDR3 region has 14 residues. V shed 2 bases and J 5 bases; nucleotides not matched to a gene: 1. CDR3 protein: CASSFTSGDNEQFF. For the CDR3, the DNA is TGCGCCAGCAGCTTTACTAGCGGGGACAATGAGCAGTTCTTC.

The V gene is TRBV4-2, the J gene TRBJ1-2; D is perhaps TRBD1 (5 bases). The CDR3 totals 15 residues. V lost 0 bases and J 4 bases, leaving 12 bases between the germline ends. Looked up from germline, CDR1 is LGHNA and CDR2 is YNFKEQ. In DNA form, the CDR3 reads TGTGCCAGCAGCCAAGAAGGAATGGGACTCTATGGCTACACCTTC. Residues: CASSQEGMGLYGYTF.

This chain joins TRBV5-6 and TRBJ1-1, with D maybe TRBD1 (5 bases). Trimming took off 4 bases at V and 7 bases at J, with 14 bases between the two ends. The CDR3 has 13 amino acids. Looked up from germline, CDR1 is SGHDT and CDR2 is YYEEEE. In nucleotides, the CDR3 is TGTGCCAGCAGCATCCTGGGGGGGAGTGAAGCTTTCTTT. This gives the protein CASSILGGSEAFF. Full variable domain (outside the CDR3, taken from reference TRBV5-6 and TRBJ1-1): DAGVTQSPTHLIKTRGQQVTLRCSPKSGHDTVSWYQQALGQGPQFIFQYYEEEERQRGNFPDRFSGHQFPNYSSELNVNALLLGDSALYLCASSILGGSEAFFGQGTRLTVV.

This chain uses TRBV9 with TRBJ1-1, with TRBD1 matching 10 bases. The CDR3 loop spans 15 amino acids. CDR1 is SGDLS, CDR2 YYNGEE, per germline. Trimming took 2 bases from V and 5 from J; bases not matched to a gene: 6. CDR3 sequence: CASSVGDRGGTEAFF. CDR3 in DNA: TGTGCCAGCAGCGTGGGGGACAGGGGTGGTACTGAAGCTTTCTTT.

This chain links TRBV7-2 with TRBJ2-5; D is unresolved. Per germline, CDR1 SGHTA and CDR2 FQGNSA. This CDR3 has 14 residues. V lost 1 base to trimming and J lost 2 bases, with 8 bases between them. The CDR3 here is CASSLGWRQETQYF. DNA of the CDR3: TGTGCCAGCAGCTTAGGGTGGCGGCAAGAGACCCAGTACTTC. The entire variable domain, with the rest obtained from reference TRBV7-2 and TRBJ2-5, is as follows: GAGVSQSPSNKVTEKGKDVELRCDPISGHTALYWYRQSLGQGLEFLIYFQGNSAPDKSGLPSDRFSAERTGGSVSTLTIQRTQQEDSAVYLCASSLGWRQETQYFGPGTRLLVL.

The rearrangement links TRBV18 to TRBJ1-3, with 9 bases fitting TRBD1. There are 19 residues in the CDR3. Unmatched junction bases numbered 15, after V lost 3 bases and J lost 3 bases. Germline V gene data show CDR1 as KGHSH and CDR2 as LQKENI. CDR3 in DNA: TGTGCCAGCTCACCCATGACCTACAGGGGACAGGGAGGTGGAAACACCATATATTTT. This codes for CASSPMTYRGQGGGNTIYF.

The J gene is TRBJ1-5, the V gene TRBV5-1; tentatively, D is TRBD1 (5 bases). The CDR3 runs to 14 residues. Germline loops: CDR1 SGHRS, CDR2 YFSETQ. With 2 bases removed from V and 5 bases from J, the gap between germline ends came to 11 bases. CDR3: CASSFGDGYQPQHF. CDR3 DNA: TGCGCCAGCAGCTTCGGGGACGGATATCAGCCCCAGCATTTT.

The CDR3: CASSQDWNSNQPQHF. The CDR3 bases are TGCGCCAGCAGCCAAGATTGGAATAGCAATCAGCCCCAGCATTTT. This rearrangement joins TRBV4-3 to TRBJ1-5, with unresolved D. This CDR3 comprises 15 residues. Trimming removed 0 bases at V and 0 bases at J, with 6 bases between. Germline V lookup: CDR1 LGHNA, CDR2 YSLEER.

The J gene is TRBJ1-5, the V gene TRBV2; 7 bases match TRBD1. This CDR3 comprises 14 residues. V gave up 5 bases and J gave up 4 bases; unmatched junction bases: 5. Germline loops: CDR1 SNHLY, CDR2 FYNNEI. The CDR3 sequence is CASSKDRFNQPQHF. The CDR3 bases are TGTGCCAGCAGTAAGGACAGGTTTAATCAGCCCCAGCATTTT.

The chain joins TRBV6-5 to TRBJ1-2; 9 bases map to TRBD1. The CDR3 is made up of 13 amino acids. CDR1 and CDR2 (germline): MNHEY, SVGAGI. Trimming took 6 bases from V and 4 from J; bases not matched to a gene: 3. CDR3 sequence reads: CASREDRGYGYTF. In DNA form, the CDR3 reads TGTGCCAGCAGAGAGGACAGGGGCTATGGCTACACCTTC.

The gene calls are TRBV4-1 and TRBJ1-5, with D possibly matching TRBD1 (6 bases). This CDR3 region has 16 residues. Trimming removed 1 base at V and 7 bases at J, with 17 bases between. The germline gives CDR1 MGHRA, CDR2 YSYEKL. The CDR3 loop reads CASSQVGRGSYQPQHF. The DNA of the CDR3 is TGCGCCAGCAGCCAAGTTGGCAGGGGATCGTACCAGCCCCAGCATTTT.

This rearrangement joins TRBV2 to TRBJ1-4; possibly TRBD1 for D (5 bases). V lost 6 bases and J 2 bases, leaving 19 bases between the germline ends. The CDR3 contains 17 residues. The germline gives CDR1 SNHLY, CDR2 FYNNEI. The CDR3 DNA follows: TGTGCCAGCAGCCTTCTCCAGGGTGTTGGGACTAATGAAAAACTGTTTTTT. Translating gives CASSLLQGVGTNEKLFF.

This clone was detected only once. The chain combines TRBV6-2 or TRBV6-3 with TRBJ1-1, with TRBD1 matching 8 bases. The CDR3 totals 13 residues. The germline gives CDR1 MNHEY, CDR2 SVGEGT. After removal of 6 bases from V and 1 base from J, the junction contained 1 base not matched to a gene. CDR3 sequence (DNA): TGTGCCAGCAGCGGACAGGGGAACACTGAAGCTTTCTTT. The encoded protein is CASSGQGNTEAFF.

The chain couples TRBV4-3 to TRBJ1-3; D call uncertain. Germline V gene sequence: CDR1 LGHNA, CDR2 YSLEER. CDR3 length equals 13 residues. Trimming removed 0 bases at V and 9 bases at J, with 9 bases between. As DNA, the CDR3 is TGCGCCAGCAGCCAAGATCGGGAGACCACCATATATTTT. Its translation is CASSQDRETTIYF.

The chain is built from TRBV10-3 and TRBJ1-3, with 10 bases that match TRBD1. Germline V CDR1 and CDR2: ENHRY, SYGVKD. The CDR3 sequence is 23 residues long. The ends lost 3 bases at V and 0 bases at J; junction bases unmatched: 23. The CDR3 sequence: CAISEGTGVLSPTSGNSGNTIYF. The CDR3 region has the DNA TGTGCCATCAGTGAAGGGACAGGGGTCCTAAGTCCTACTAGCGGGAACTCTGGAAACACCATATATTTT.

The chain couples TRBV18 to TRBJ1-1; D unresolved. The CDR3 runs 13 residues. Germline values: CDR1 KGHSH, CDR2 LQKENI. Between the trimmed V and J ends, which lost 4 bases and 1 base, there was a span of 7 bases. The CDR3 loop reads CASSLHKNTEAFF. The CDR3 DNA is TGTGCCAGCTCACTCCACAAGAACACTGAAGCTTTCTTT.

The CDR3 DNA sequence: TGTGCCAGCATTCCTTGGGTAAGCAATCAGCCCCAGCATTTT. Translation gives CASIPWVSNQPQHF. The chain carries TRBV6-5 and TRBJ1-5; D gene unclear. Germline V gene lookup returns CDR1 MNHEY and CDR2 SVGAGI. V dropped 7 bases and J dropped 1 base, with 11 bases sitting between them. The length of the CDR3 is 14 residues.

This rearrangement joins TRBV29-1 to TRBJ1-5; a possible D gene is TRBD1 (6 bases). The CDR3 runs 19 residues. The germline CDR1 and CDR2 sequences are SQVTM and ANQGSEA. The CDR3 spells CSPAGRQVSFPYSNQPQHF. The CDR3 DNA reads as TGCAGTCCCGCGGGCCGACAGGTCTCGTTCCCCTATAGCAATCAGCCCCAGCATTTT.

The V and J genes are TRBV9 and TRBJ2-1; 8 positions match TRBD2. Germline V gives CDR1 SGDLS, CDR2 YYNGEE. After removal of 2 bases from V and 8 bases from J, the junction contained 12 bases not matched to a gene. The CDR3 has 16 residues. CDR3 protein: CASSVPAGVKAHEQFF. The CDR3 DNA reads as TGTGCCAGCAGCGTCCCAGCGGGGGTCAAAGCCCATGAGCAGTTCTTC.

The table lists this clone with a few counts. The V and J genes are TRBV6-5 and TRBJ1-2; the match to TRBD1 covers 8 bases. The CDR3 is made up of 15 amino acids. Germline V lookup: CDR1 MNHEY, CDR2 SVGAGI. The V segment lost 2 bases and the J segment 7 bases; nucleotides outside the gene matches: 9. CDR3 nucleotide sequence: TGTGCCAGCAGTTACAACGACAGGGGTGATGCTGGCTACACCTTC. It encodes CASSYNDRGDAGYTF.

The chain uses TRBV12-3 or TRBV12-4 and TRBJ1-5; no definite D call. The CDR3 covers 13 residues. V lost 8 bases and J lost 7, with 15 bases in between. CDR3 amino acids: CASSNPQSQPQHF. The CDR3, as DNA: TGTGCCAGCTCCAATCCCCAGAGCCAGCCCCAGCATTTT.